Below are 22 T cell receptor beta chains sequenced from a single sample in a study of blood T cell repertoires in COVID-19. The assay was immunoSEQ multiplex PCR, and TCRdb's table has in-frame clones only and misses some. The table has about 320,000 clones, approximately 91% seen once. Sequencing was done on a sample of PBMCs or T cells enriched from blood (not recorded which). The origin of the receptors is a woman in her 30s who had been exposed to COVID-19.

The chain combines TRBV7-9 with TRBJ1-2; 9 nucleotides agree with TRBD1. CDR3 length equals 15 residues. Germline CDR1 is SEHNR and CDR2 is FQNEAQ (reference sequence). Germline trimming cut 5 bases from V and 8 bases from J; bases unmatched to any gene: 12. CDR3 protein: CASSRGDREHGGYTF. The CDR3 bases are TGTGCCAGCAGCCGCGGGGACAGGGAGCATGGGGGCTACACCTTC. The full variable domain, with the rest looked up from reference TRBV7-9 and TRBJ1-2, is DTGVSQNPRHKITKRGQNVTFRCDPISEHNRLYWYRQTLGQGPEFLTYFQNEAQLEKSRLLSDRFSAERPKGSFSTLEIQRTEQGDSAMYLCASSRGDREHGGYTFGSGTRLTVV.

This clone was counted between two and nine times. In DNA, the CDR3 is TGTGCCAGCCCTGTAGTCTCTGGAAACACCATATATTTT. Translating it yields CASPVVSGNTIYF. The chain recombines TRBV6-5 with TRBJ1-3; D remains unclear. Trimming removed 8 bases from V and 0 bases from J, with 8 bases in between. Germline loops: CDR1 MNHEY, CDR2 SVGAGI. This CDR3 is 13 amino acids long.

This sequence joins TRBV4-2 and TRBJ1-2; D gene ambiguous. V was shortened by 3 bases and J by 8 bases, with 10 bases between the two germline ends. In germline, CDR1 is LGHNA, CDR2 YNFKEQ. CDR3 size: 12 residues. Here the CDR3 DNA reads TGTGCCAGCAGCCACGAAGGGAGAGGCTACACCTTC. Amino acids: CASSHEGRGYTF.

The J gene is TRBJ2-3, the V gene TRBV4-1; D perhaps matches TRBD2 (6 bases). Germline loops: CDR1 MGHRA, CDR2 YSYEKL. The V and J ends lost 0 bases and 2 bases respectively, with 12 bases between them. CDR3 length: 16 amino acids. The CDR3 DNA follows: TGCGCCAGCAGCCAAGATACTAGCAACCCCACAGATACGCAGTATTTT. Translating gives CASSQDTSNPTDTQYF.

The gene calls are TRBV5-5 and TRBJ2-3, with D possibly TRBD2 on 5 matching bases. V dropped 1 base and J dropped 4 bases, with 13 bases sitting between them. The CDR3 runs to 15 residues. CDR1 SGHKS and CDR2 YYEKEE come from the germline V gene (reference sequence). CDR3 in DNA: TGTGCCAGCAGCTTGTGGGCTAGCCAGGCAGATACGCAGTATTTT. It translates to CASSLWASQADTQYF.

This clone showed up just a few times. CDR3 nucleotides: TGTGCCAGCAGCGGGACTCGTGTGAGGGCCGGGGAGCTGTTTTTT. As protein: CASSGTRVRAGELFF. J is TRBJ2-2 and V is TRBV11-3; weak D call: TRBD2 (6 bases). The CDR3 consists of 15 residues. In germline, CDR1 is SGHNT, CDR2 YENEEA. V gave up 5 bases and J gave up 6 bases, with 16 bases separating them.

The chain links TRBV28 to TRBJ1-6, with 10 bases lining up with TRBD1. Germline CDR1 MDHEN, CDR2 SYDVKM. V gave up 2 bases and J gave up 8 bases; unmatched junction bases: 3. CDR3 length equals 15 residues. The CDR3 spells CASSLPGQGHSPLHF. The CDR3 nucleotides are TGTGCCAGCAGTTTACCGGGACAGGGGCATTCACCCCTCCACTTT.

This chain connects TRBV3-1 (or the pseudogene TRBV3-2) to TRBJ1-1; D is uncertain. The V and J ends lost 1 base and 5 bases respectively, with 14 bases between them. The CDR3 consists of 15 residues. From germline, CDR1 is LGHDT and CDR2 YNNKEL (reference sequence). CDR3 nucleotide sequence: TGTGCCAGCAGCCAAGTTTCTACAGTAAGTACTGAAGCTTTCTTT. Residues: CASSQVSTVSTEAFF.

The CDR3 DNA sequence: TGCGCCAGCAGCCAAGGGACAGGGGGTTATTTGAACACTGAAGCTTTCTTT. This encodes CASSQGTGGYLNTEAFF. The rearrangement joins TRBV4-3 to TRBJ1-1, with TRBD1 matching 10 bases. Germline assignment: CDR1 LGHNA and CDR2 YSLEER. CDR3 length: 17 residues. V shed 1 base, J shed 0 bases, and the junction held 5 bases outside the gene matches.

This clone has just one count. The V call is TRBV6-5, the J call TRBJ1-2; D unclear. V lost 6 bases to trimming and J lost 8 bases, with 13 bases between them. The CDR3 contains 12 residues. Looked up from germline, CDR1 is MNHEY and CDR2 is SVGAGI. CDR3 loop: CASSNRPGGYTF. The CDR3 DNA sequence: TGTGCCAGCAGCAATCGGCCAGGAGGCTACACCTTC.

The CDR3 DNA reads TGTGCCAGCAGTGGACTAGCGGGCCACGAGCAGTACTTC. Residues: CASSGLAGHEQYF. This chain connects TRBV6-4 to TRBJ2-7, with 10 nucleotides matching TRBD2. Germline trimming cut 4 bases from V and 5 bases from J; bases unmatched to any gene: 2. CDR1 MRHNA and CDR2 SNTAGT come from the germline V gene. The CDR3 covers 13 residues.

The chain recombines TRBV4-1 with TRBJ2-1, with TRBD2 as a possible D gene (5 bases). The germline gives CDR1 MGHRA, CDR2 YSYEKL. V dropped 1 base and J dropped 9 bases, with 10 bases sitting between them. CDR3 length: 13 residues. The CDR3 is CASSQAGMGEQFF. CDR3 DNA sequence: TGCGCCAGCAGCCAAGCGGGGATGGGTGAGCAGTTCTTC.

This chain uses TRBV6-2 or TRBV6-3 with TRBJ2-7; 9 bases fit TRBD2. The CDR3 totals 17 residues. The trim removed 0 bases at V and 2 bases at J, leaving 8 bases unmatched. Germline V CDR1 and CDR2: MNHEY, SVGEGT. CDR3 protein: CASSYSWAGLATYEQYF. The CDR3 coding sequence is TGTGCCAGCAGTTACTCATGGGCGGGACTAGCCACCTACGAGCAGTACTTC.

The rearrangement links TRBV30 to TRBJ2-1; possibly TRBD2 for D (5 bases). The CDR3 runs to 14 residues. V was clipped by 6 bases and J by 4 bases, with 16 bases between them. Germline values: CDR1 GTSNPN, CDR2 SVGIG (reference sequence). The CDR3 reads CACPSLRGYNEQFF. CDR3 sequence (DNA): TGTGCCTGCCCCTCGTTGCGCGGGTACAATGAGCAGTTCTTC. The full variable domain, in which reference TRBV30 and TRBJ2-1 provide the parts outside the CDR3, is SQTIHQWPATLVQPVGSPLSLECTVEGTSNPNLYWYRQAAGRGLQLLFYSVGIGQISSEVPQNLSASRPQDRQFILSSKKLLLSDSGFYLCACPSLRGYNEQFFGPGTRLTVL.

V usage is TRBV7-9 and J usage is TRBJ1-1; D might be TRBD1 (5 bases). Germline V gives CDR1 SEHNR, CDR2 FQNEAQ (reference sequence). V lost 5 bases to trimming and J lost 6 bases, with 13 bases between them. This CDR3 comprises 13 residues. As DNA, the CDR3 is TGTGCCAGCAGCATCCATCAGGGTCCTGAAGCTTTCTTT. This sequence encodes CASSIHQGPEAFF.

This clone has a single count. The genes are TRBV15 and TRBJ2-1; D might be TRBD2 (5 bases). Germline CDR1 reads LNHNV; CDR2 reads YYDKDF (reference sequence). This CDR3 has 15 amino acids. V lost 5 bases and J 5 bases, leaving 16 bases between the germline ends. CDR3 nucleotide sequence: TGTGCCACCAGCCTGTACGGCGGGCTAGACAATGAGCAGTTCTTC. This encodes CATSLYGGLDNEQFF.

The chain couples TRBV7-8 to TRBJ2-3; TRBD1 aligns across 7 bases. CDR3 length: 15 residues. Germline CDR1 reads SGHVS; CDR2 reads FQNEAQ. The V and J ends lost 8 bases and 6 bases, in that order; junction bases with no gene match: 14. The CDR3 is CASSLTGRIRDTQYF. The CDR3 region has the DNA TGTGCCAGCTCGCTGACAGGGCGCATCAGGGATACGCAGTATTTT.

V is TRBV4-3 and J is TRBJ1-3; the D is unclear. This CDR3 is 14 amino acids long. With 1 base removed from V and 3 bases from J, the gap between germline ends came to 7 bases. Per the germline V gene, CDR1 is LGHNA and CDR2 is YSLEER. CDR3: CASSQGIVGNTIYF. The CDR3 nucleotides are TGCGCCAGCAGCCAAGGTATTGTTGGAAACACCATATATTTT.

This chain joins TRBV29-1 and TRBJ1-1; D is undetermined. Trimming cost V 7 bases and J 2 bases, with 14 bases left between them. The germline V gene has CDR1 SQVTM and CDR2 ANQGSEA. The CDR3 has 13 amino acids. The CDR3 DNA is TGCAGCGGCCAGCCACAGACAAACACTGAAGCTTTCTTT. Residues: CSGQPQTNTEAFF.

The V and J genes are TRBV9 and TRBJ2-1; TRBD2 aligns across 8 bases. With 0 bases clipped from V and 4 bases from J, the junction kept 9 bases outside the gene matches. The CDR3 contains 17 residues. In germline, CDR1 is SGDLS, CDR2 YYNGEE. CDR3: CASSVESQRGFYNEQFF. The CDR3 region has the DNA TGTGCCAGCAGCGTAGAATCCCAGCGGGGGTTTTACAATGAGCAGTTCTTC.

The V and J genes are TRBV5-1 and TRBJ2-1; 8 nucleotides agree with TRBD2. This CDR3 is 18 amino acids long. The V gene end was trimmed by 1 base and the J gene end by 4 bases; junction bases not matched to a gene: 13. CDR1 and CDR2 from the germline V gene are SGHRS and YFSETQ. The CDR3 reads CASSLSFGSGGPYNEQFF. CDR3 bases: TGCGCCAGCAGCTTGAGCTTCGGGAGCGGGGGCCCGTACAATGAGCAGTTCTTC.

This clone appeared a few times. The chain links TRBV6-2 or TRBV6-3 to TRBJ1-2, with 7 bases identical to TRBD1. CDR1 is MNHEY, CDR2 SVGEGT, per germline. The V gene end was trimmed by 2 bases and the J gene end by 4 bases; junction bases not matched to a gene: 7. This CDR3 region has 15 residues. CDR3 protein: CASSYGQEPIYGYTF. CDR3 DNA: TGTGCCAGCAGTTACGGACAGGAGCCTATCTATGGCTACACCTTC.